The 15 T cell receptor beta chains in this list originate from one sample, sequenced in a study of T cell responses to AZD1222 COVID-19 vaccine. Some clones are missing from TCRdb's copy, which holds only in-frame ones; the method was immunoSEQ multiplex PCR. This sample contains 150,000 or so clones. Sequenced: peripheral blood. The receptors shown here come from an adult in good health.

The CDR3: CASSPGQHQPQHF. The CDR3, as DNA: TGTGCCAGCTCACCGGGACAGCATCAGCCCCAGCATTTT. This chain joins TRBV18 and TRBJ1-5; TRBD1 agrees at 7 bases. With V trimmed by 3 bases and J by 5 bases, 1 base remained unmatched. The V gene's germline CDR1 is KGHSH and CDR2 LQKENI. The CDR3 has 13 residues.

V gene TRBV2 combines with J gene TRBJ2-5; a weak D match, TRBD1 (5 bases). The CDR3 runs to 13 residues. Trimming cost V 3 bases and J 3 bases, with 8 bases left between them. The germline V gene has CDR1 SNHLY and CDR2 FYNNEI. The chain's CDR3 is CASSDPGKETQYF. The CDR3 DNA reads as TGTGCCAGCAGTGATCCAGGGAAAGAGACCCAGTACTTC.

V and J are TRBV6-5 and TRBJ2-7; D might be TRBD2 (6 bases). Germline CDR1 is MNHEY and CDR2 is SVGAGI. V dropped 0 bases and J dropped 7 bases, with 13 bases sitting between them. CDR3 length: 14 amino acids. The CDR3 region has the DNA TGTGCCAGCAGTTACTCGAATGGCGGGAATGAGCAGTACTTC. Translating it yields CASSYSNGGNEQYF.

This chain joins TRBV4-3 and TRBJ1-1; the match to TRBD1 covers 9 bases. V dropped 1 base and J dropped 5; count of bases not matched to a gene: 11. Germline V gives CDR1 LGHNA, CDR2 YSLEER. The CDR3 has 17 residues. The CDR3 DNA sequence: TGCGCCAGCAGCCAAGTCCCCCCGGGACAGGGTGGTACTGAAGCTTTCTTT. It yields the protein CASSQVPPGQGGTEAFF.

The gene calls are TRBV11-2 and TRBJ1-3; D remains ambiguous. V lost 4 bases to trimming and J lost 0 bases, with 10 bases between them. CDR3 length: 15 residues. Germline V gives CDR1 SGHAT, CDR2 FQNNGV. The CDR3 here is CASSSGGFSGNTIYF. In DNA, the CDR3 is TGTGCCAGCAGCTCAGGTGGATTCTCTGGAAACACCATATATTTT.

The J gene is TRBJ1-6, the V gene TRBV19, with no clear D. The CDR3 totals 16 residues. Germline CDR1 and CDR2: LNHDA and SQIVND (reference sequence). Trimming removed 1 base from V and 1 base from J, with 8 bases in between. The CDR3 DNA sequence: TGTGCCAGTAGTATAGCGTTGAGGTCCTATAATTCACCCCTCCACTTT. Translated: CASSIALRSYNSPLHF.

This rearrangement joins TRBV28 to TRBJ2-2; 9 bases fit TRBD1. This CDR3 is 16 amino acids long. The junction had 9 bases not matched to a gene; V was cut back by 5 bases and J by 5 bases. Germline V gene data show CDR1 as MDHEN and CDR2 as SYDVKM. The CDR3 region has the DNA TGTGCCAGCAGTCGTCGTCCCGGGACAGGGACCGGGGAGCTGTTTTTT. This translates into CASSRRPGTGTGELFF. Complete variable domain (other parts from reference TRBV28 and TRBJ2-2): DVKVTQSSRYLVKRTGEKVFLECVQDMDHENMFWYRQDPGLGLRLIYFSYDVKMKEKGDIPEGYSVSREKKERFSLILESASTNQTSMYLCASSRRPGTGTGELFFGEGSRLTVL.

The V and J genes are TRBV19 and TRBJ1-2; tentative D call: TRBD1 (6 bases). The V and J ends lost 5 bases and 3 bases respectively, with 19 bases between them. CDR1 is LNHDA and CDR2 is SQIVND in the germline V gene (reference sequence). There are 16 residues in the CDR3. The CDR3 region is CASSRGEGGVYYGYTF. The CDR3 DNA reads TGTGCCAGTAGTCGCGGAGAAGGGGGTGTTTACTATGGCTACACCTTC.

V is TRBV7-2 and J is TRBJ1-2; D is unresolved. Germline V gives CDR1 SGHTA, CDR2 FQGNSA. Trimming took off 1 base at V and 8 bases at J, with 17 bases between the two ends. The CDR3 covers 15 residues. The CDR3 region has the DNA TGTGCCAGCAGCTTAGGTTCGGGCCATCACGAGGGCTACACCTTC. Translating gives CASSLGSGHHEGYTF.

The chain recombines TRBV7-2 with TRBJ1-1; 7 bases match TRBD1. Unmatched junction bases numbered 8, after V lost 5 bases and J lost 5 bases. CDR3 length: 14 amino acids. Looked up from germline, CDR1 is SGHTA and CDR2 is FQGNSA. Here the CDR3 reads CASSLTGLVTEAFF. The CDR3 nucleotides read TGTGCCAGCAGCCTGACAGGGTTGGTGACTGAAGCTTTCTTT.

This chain uses TRBV7-2 with TRBJ1-5, with D hard to call. This CDR3 region has 13 residues. Looked up from germline, CDR1 is SGHTA and CDR2 is FQGNSA. Trimming pared 3 bases from V and 7 bases from J, leaving 10 bases between. CDR3 in DNA: TGTGCCAGCAGCTTTGGCCATCAGCAGCCCCAGCATTTT. Its translation is CASSFGHQQPQHF. Variable domain in full (rest from reference TRBV7-2 and TRBJ1-5): GAGVSQSPSNKVTEKGKDVELRCDPISGHTALYWYRQSLGQGLEFLIYFQGNSAPDKSGLPSDRFSAERTGGSVSTLTIQRTQQEDSAVYLCASSFGHQQPQHFGDGTRLSIL.

CDR3 in amino acids: CASSLGTGITEAFF. The DNA for the CDR3 is TGTGCCAGCAGCTTAGGGACAGGGATCACTGAAGCTTTCTTT. The chain is built from TRBV7-8 and TRBJ1-1; 8 bases match TRBD1. Unmatched junction bases numbered 2, after V lost 1 base and J lost 4 bases. The CDR3 length is 14 residues. Germline loops: CDR1 SGHVS, CDR2 FQNEAQ.

The rearrangement links TRBV4-3 to TRBJ2-7, with 10 bases matching TRBD1. Germline V gives CDR1 LGHNA, CDR2 YSLEER. The CDR3 totals 17 residues. Trimming took 1 base from V and 5 from J; bases not matched to a gene: 11. The DNA for the CDR3 is TGCGCCAGCAGCCAAGGCCCCGGGGACAGGGGCCCCCACGAGCAGTACTTC. Its translation: CASSQGPGDRGPHEQYF.

V gene TRBV19 combines with J gene TRBJ1-5, with D maybe TRBD1 (5 bases). Germline V gene lookup returns CDR1 LNHDA and CDR2 SQIVND (reference sequence). The V end lost 10 bases, the J end lost 4 bases, and 11 bases lay between the germline ends. This CDR3 has 12 amino acids. The CDR3 is CATDSGNQPQHF. CDR3 sequence (DNA): TGTGCCACCGACAGTGGGAATCAGCCCCAGCATTTT.

This chain uses TRBV12-3 or TRBV12-4 with TRBJ2-2; D might be TRBD2 (6 bases). V dropped 6 bases and J dropped 7 bases, with 12 bases sitting between them. The CDR3 is 13 residues long. Here the CDR3 reads CASSLAGIGELFF. The CDR3 nucleotides read TGTGCCAGCAGCCTGGCGGGAATCGGGGAGCTGTTTTTT.